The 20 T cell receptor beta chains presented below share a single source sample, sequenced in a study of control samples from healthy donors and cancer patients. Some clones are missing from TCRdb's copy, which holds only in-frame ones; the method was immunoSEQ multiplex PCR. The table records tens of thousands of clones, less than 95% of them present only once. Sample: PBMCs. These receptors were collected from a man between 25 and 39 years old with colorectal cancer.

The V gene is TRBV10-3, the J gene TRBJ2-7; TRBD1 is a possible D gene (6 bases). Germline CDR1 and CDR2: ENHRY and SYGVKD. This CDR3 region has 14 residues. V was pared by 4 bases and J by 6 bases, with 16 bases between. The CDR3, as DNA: TGTGCCATCAGTGTGTCAGGGGCCACGGCCGAGCAGTACGTC. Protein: CAISVSGATAEQYV.

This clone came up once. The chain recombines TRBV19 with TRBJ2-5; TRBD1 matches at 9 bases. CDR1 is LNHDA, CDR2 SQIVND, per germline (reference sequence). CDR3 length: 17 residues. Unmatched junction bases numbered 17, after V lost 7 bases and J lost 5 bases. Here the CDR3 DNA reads TGTGCCAGTACCCCGAGGAGGGGTACAGGGGGCGAGGAGACCCAGTACTTC. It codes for CASTPRRGTGGEETQYF. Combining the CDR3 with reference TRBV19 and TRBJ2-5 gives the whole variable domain DGGITQSPKYLFRKEGQNVTLSCEQNLNHDAMYWYRQDPGQGLRLIYYSQIVNDFQKGDIAEGYSVSREKKESFPLTVTSAQKNPTAFYLCASTPRRGTGGEETQYFGPGTRLLVL.

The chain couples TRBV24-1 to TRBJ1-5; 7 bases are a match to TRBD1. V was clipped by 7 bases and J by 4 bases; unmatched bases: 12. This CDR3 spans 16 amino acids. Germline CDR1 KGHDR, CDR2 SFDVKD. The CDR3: CATSDRERGDNQPQHF. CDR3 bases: TGTGCCACCAGCGACAGGGAAAGGGGGGATAATCAGCCCCAGCATTTT.

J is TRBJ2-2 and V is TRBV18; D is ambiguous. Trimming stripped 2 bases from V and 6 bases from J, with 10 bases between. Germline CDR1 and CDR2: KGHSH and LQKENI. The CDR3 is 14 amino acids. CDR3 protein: CASSPIRDSGELFF. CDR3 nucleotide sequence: TGTGCCAGCTCACCAATACGCGATTCCGGGGAGCTGTTTTTT.

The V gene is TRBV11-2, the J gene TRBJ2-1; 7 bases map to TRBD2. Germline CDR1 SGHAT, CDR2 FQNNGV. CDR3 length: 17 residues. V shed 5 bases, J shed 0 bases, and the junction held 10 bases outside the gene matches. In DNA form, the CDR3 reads TGTGCCAGCAGCCCAAGGGAGGGACTCAGCTCCTACAATGAGCAGTTCTTC. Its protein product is CASSPREGLSSYNEQFF.

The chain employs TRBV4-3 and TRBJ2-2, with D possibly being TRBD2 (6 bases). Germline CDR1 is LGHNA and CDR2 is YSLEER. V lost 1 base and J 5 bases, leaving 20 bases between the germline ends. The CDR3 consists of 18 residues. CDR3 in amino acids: CASSQAGEYGVRTGELFF. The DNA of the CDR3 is TGCGCCAGCAGCCAAGCGGGGGAGTACGGGGTGCGGACCGGGGAGCTGTTTTTT.

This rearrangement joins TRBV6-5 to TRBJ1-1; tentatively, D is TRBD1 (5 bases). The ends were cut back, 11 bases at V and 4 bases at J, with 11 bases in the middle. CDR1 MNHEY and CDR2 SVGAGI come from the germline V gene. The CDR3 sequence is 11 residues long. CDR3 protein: CAGVGRTEAFF. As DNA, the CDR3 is TGTGCCGGTGTGGGACGCACTGAAGCTTTCTTT.

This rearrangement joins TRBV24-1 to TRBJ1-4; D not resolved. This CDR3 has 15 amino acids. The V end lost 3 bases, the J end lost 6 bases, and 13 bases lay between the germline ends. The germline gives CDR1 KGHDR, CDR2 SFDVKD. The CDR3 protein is CATSDSRGRYEKLFF. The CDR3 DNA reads TGTGCCACCAGTGATAGTAGAGGCCGTTATGAAAAACTGTTTTTT.

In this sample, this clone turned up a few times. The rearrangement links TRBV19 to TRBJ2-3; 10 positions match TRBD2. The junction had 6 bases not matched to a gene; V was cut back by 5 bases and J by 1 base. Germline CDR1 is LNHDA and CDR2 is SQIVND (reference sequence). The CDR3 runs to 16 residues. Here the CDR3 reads CASSVLAGEGTDTQYF. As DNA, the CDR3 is TGTGCCAGTAGTGTTCTAGCGGGGGAAGGCACAGATACGCAGTATTTT. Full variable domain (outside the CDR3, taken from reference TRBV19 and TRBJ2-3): DGGITQSPKYLFRKEGQNVTLSCEQNLNHDAMYWYRQDPGQGLRLIYYSQIVNDFQKGDIAEGYSVSREKKESFPLTVTSAQKNPTAFYLCASSVLAGEGTDTQYFGPGTRLTVL.

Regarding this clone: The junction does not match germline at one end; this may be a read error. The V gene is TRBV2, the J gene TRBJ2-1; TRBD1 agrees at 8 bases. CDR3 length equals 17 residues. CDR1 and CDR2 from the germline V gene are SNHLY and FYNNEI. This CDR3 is CASSEDRGPFSYNEQFF. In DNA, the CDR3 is TGTGCCAGCAGCGAAGACAGGGGCCCCTTCTCCTACAATGAGCAGTTCTTC.

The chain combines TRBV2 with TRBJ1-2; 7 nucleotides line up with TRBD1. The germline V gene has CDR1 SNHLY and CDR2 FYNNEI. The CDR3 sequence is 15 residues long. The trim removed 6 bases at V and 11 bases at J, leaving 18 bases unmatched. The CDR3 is CASSPSEGALRGYTF. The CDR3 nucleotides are TGTGCCAGCAGCCCCTCGGAGGGGGCCCTTCGTGGTTACACCTTC.

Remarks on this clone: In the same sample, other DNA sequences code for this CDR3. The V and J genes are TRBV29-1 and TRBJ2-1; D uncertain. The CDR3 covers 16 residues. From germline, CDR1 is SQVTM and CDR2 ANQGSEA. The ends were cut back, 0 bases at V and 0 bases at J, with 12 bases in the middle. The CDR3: CSVEDLRRSSYNEQFF. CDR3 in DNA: TGCAGCGTTGAAGATCTCCGGCGGAGCTCCTACAATGAGCAGTTCTTC.

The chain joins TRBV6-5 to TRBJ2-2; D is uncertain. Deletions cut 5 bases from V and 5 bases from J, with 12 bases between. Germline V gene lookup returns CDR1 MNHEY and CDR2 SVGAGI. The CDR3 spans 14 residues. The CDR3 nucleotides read TGTGCCAGCAGTACCACCATTACAACCGGGGAGCTGTTTTTT. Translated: CASSTTITTGELFF.

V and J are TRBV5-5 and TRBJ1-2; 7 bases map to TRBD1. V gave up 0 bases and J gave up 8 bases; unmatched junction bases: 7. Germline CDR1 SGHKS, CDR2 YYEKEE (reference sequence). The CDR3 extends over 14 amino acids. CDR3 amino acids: CASSLGQGEGGYTF. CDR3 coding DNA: TGTGCCAGCAGCTTGGGACAGGGTGAGGGAGGCTACACCTTC.

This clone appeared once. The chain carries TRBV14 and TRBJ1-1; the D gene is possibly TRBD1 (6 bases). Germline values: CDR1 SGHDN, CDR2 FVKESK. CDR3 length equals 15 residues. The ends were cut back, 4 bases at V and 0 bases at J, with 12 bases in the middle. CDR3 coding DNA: TGTGCCAGCAGCCTCCTACAGGGTATGAACACTGAAGCTTTCTTT. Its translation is CASSLLQGMNTEAFF.

CDR3 sequence: CASSLYSGGSYNEQFF. The CDR3 DNA follows: TGTGCCAGCAGCTTATATAGCGGGGGGTCCTACAATGAGCAGTTCTTC. The rearrangement uses TRBV7-6 and TRBJ2-1, with TRBD2 matching over 10 bases. The V segment lost 2 bases and the J segment 1 base; nucleotides outside the gene matches: 2. The germline CDR1 and CDR2 sequences are SGHVS and FNYEAQ. This CDR3 region has 16 residues.

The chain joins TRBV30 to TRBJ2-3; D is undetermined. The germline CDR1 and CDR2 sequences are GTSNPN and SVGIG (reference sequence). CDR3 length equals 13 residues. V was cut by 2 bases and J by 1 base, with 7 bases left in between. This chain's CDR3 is CAWSRGRTDTQYF. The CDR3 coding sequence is TGTGCCTGGAGTCGTGGACGCACAGATACGCAGTATTTT.

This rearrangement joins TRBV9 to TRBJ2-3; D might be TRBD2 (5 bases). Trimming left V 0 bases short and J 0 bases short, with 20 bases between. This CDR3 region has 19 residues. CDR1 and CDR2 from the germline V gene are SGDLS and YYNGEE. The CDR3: CASSVAGVSDLSSTDTQYF. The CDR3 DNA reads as TGTGCCAGCAGCGTAGCCGGGGTTAGCGACCTTTCTAGCACAGATACGCAGTATTTT.

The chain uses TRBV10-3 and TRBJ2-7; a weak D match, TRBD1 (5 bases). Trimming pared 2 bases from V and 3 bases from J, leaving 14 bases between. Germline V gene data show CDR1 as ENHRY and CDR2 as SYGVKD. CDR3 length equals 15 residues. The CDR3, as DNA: TGTGCCATCAGTGAGACAGGCCCATCAGACTACGAGCAGTACTTC. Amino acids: CAISETGPSDYEQYF.

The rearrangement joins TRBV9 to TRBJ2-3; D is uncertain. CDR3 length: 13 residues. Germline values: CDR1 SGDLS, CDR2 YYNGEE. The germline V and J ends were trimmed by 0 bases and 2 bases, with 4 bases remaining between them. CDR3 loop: CASSVGDTDTQYF. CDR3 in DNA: TGTGCCAGCAGCGTAGGGGACACAGATACGCAGTATTTT.